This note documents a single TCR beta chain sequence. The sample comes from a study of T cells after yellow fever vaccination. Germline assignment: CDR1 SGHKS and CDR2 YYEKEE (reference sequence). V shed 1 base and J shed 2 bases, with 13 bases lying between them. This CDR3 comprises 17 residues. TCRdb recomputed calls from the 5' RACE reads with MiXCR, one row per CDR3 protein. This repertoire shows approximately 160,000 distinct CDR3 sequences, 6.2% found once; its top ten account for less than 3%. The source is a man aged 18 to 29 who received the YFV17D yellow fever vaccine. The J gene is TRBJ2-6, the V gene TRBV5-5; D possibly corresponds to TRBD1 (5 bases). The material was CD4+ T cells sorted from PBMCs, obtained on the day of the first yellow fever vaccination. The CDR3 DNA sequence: TGTGCCAGCAGCTTGCCACTGACAGACCCTGGGGCCAACGTCCTGACTTTC. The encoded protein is CASSLPLTDPGANVLTF.